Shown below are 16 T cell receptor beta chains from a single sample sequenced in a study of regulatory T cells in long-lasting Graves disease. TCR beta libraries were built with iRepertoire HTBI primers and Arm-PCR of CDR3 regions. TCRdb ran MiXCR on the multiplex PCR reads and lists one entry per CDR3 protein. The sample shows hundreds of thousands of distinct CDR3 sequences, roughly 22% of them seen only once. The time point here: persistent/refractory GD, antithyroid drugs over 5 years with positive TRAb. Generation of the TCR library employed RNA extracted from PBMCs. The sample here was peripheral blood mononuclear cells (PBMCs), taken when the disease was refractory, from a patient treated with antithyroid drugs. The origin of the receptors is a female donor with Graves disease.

CDR3 nucleotide sequence: TGTGCCAGTAGTATAGAGGGGACTTCGAAAGAGACCCAGTACTTC. Amino acids: CASSIEGTSKETQYF. The V gene is TRBV19, the J gene TRBJ2-5; a possible D gene is TRBD2 (6 bases). CDR3 size: 15 residues. V lost 0 bases and J lost 3, with 11 bases in between. CDR1 and CDR2 (germline): LNHDA, SQIVND (reference sequence).

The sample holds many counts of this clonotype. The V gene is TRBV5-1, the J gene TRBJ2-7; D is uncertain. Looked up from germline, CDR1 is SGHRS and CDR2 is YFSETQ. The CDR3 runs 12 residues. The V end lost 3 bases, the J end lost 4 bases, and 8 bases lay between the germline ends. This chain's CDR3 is CASSSDAYEQYF. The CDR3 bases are TGCGCCAGCAGCTCGGACGCGTACGAGCAGTACTTC.

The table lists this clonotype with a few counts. The CDR3: CSVAWGGHTGELFF. CDR3 bases: TGCAGCGTCGCCTGGGGGGGGCACACCGGGGAGCTGTTTTTT. This chain joins TRBV29-1 and TRBJ2-2; D is perhaps TRBD2 (7 bases). This CDR3 has 14 residues. From germline, CDR1 is SQVTM and CDR2 ANQGSEA. Trimming removed 6 bases from V and 3 bases from J, with 14 bases in between.

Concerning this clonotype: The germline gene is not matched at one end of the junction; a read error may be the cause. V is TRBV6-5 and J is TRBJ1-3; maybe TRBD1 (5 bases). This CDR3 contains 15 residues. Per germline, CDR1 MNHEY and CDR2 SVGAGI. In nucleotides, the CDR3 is TGTGCCAGCAGTTACTCGATAGGACAAGGAAACACCGTATATTTT. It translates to CASSYSIGQGNTVYF.

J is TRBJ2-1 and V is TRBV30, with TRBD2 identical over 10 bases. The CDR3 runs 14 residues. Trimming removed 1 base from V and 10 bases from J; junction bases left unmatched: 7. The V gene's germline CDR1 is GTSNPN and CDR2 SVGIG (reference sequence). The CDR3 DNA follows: TGTGCCTGGAGTGGGCTAGCGGGAGAACAAGAGCAGTTCTTC. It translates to CAWSGLAGEQEQFF.

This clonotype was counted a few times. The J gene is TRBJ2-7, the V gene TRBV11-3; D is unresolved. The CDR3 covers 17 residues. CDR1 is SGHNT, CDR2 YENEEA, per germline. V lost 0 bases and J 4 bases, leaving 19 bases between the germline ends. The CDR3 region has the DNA TGTGCCAGCAGCTTAGATTCGGGCCCGATAGTTGCATACGAGCAGTACTTC. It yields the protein CASSLDSGPIVAYEQYF.

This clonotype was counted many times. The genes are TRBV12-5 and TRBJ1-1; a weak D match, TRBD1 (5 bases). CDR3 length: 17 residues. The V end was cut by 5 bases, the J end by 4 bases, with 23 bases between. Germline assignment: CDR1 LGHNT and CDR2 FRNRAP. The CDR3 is CASGLPLPGNGGTEAFF. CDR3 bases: TGTGCTAGTGGTCTCCCTTTGCCAGGGAACGGCGGCACTGAAGCTTTCTTT.

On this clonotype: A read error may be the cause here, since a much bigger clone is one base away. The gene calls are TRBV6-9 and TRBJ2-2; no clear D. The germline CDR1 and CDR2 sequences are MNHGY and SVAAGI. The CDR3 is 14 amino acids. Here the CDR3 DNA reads TGTGCCAGCAGTTTAAAGCTGAACACCAGGGAGCTGTTTTTT. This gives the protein CASSLKLNTRELFF.

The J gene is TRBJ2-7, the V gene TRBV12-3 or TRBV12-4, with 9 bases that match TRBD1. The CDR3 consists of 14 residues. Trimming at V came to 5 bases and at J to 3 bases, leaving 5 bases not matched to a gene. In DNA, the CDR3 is TGTGCCAGCAGTCCATCGACAGGGGGCTACGAGCAGTACTTC. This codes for CASSPSTGGYEQYF.

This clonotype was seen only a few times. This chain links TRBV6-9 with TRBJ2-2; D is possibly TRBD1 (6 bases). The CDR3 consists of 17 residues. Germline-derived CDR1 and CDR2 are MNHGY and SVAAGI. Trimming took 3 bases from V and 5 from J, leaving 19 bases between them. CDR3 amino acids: CASSYPTAGAATGELFF. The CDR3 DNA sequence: TGTGCCAGCAGTTACCCTACCGCAGGGGCAGCAACCGGGGAGCTGTTTTTT.

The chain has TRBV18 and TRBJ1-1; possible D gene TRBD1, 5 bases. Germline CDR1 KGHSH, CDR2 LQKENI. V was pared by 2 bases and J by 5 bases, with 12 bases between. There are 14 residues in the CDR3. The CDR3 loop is CASSPIGEGTEAFF. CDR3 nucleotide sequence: TGTGCCAGCTCACCAATAGGGGAAGGTACTGAAGCTTTCTTT.

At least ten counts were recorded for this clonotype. The DNA of the CDR3 is TGTGCCAGCAGTTCGTATACGGATGGCTACACCTTC. Translating it yields CASSSYTDGYTF. The chain uses TRBV6-2 or TRBV6-3 and TRBJ1-2; D is undetermined. The length of the CDR3 is 12 residues. With 4 bases removed from V and 6 bases from J, the gap between germline ends came to 9 bases. Germline V gene sequence: CDR1 MNHEY, CDR2 SVGEGT.

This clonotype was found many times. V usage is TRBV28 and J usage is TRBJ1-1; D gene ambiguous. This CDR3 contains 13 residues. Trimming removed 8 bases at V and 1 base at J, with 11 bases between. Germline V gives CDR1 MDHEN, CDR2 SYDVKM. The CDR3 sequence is CASGLDSNTEAFF. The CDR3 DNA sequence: TGTGCCAGCGGCCTGGACTCGAACACTGAAGCTTTCTTT.

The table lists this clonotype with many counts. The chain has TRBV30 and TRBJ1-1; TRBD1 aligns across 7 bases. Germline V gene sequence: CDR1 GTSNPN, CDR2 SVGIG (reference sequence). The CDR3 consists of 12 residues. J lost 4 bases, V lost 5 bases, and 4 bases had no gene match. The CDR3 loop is CAWRQGGTEAFF. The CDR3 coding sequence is TGTGCCTGGCGACAGGGAGGCACTGAAGCTTTCTTT.

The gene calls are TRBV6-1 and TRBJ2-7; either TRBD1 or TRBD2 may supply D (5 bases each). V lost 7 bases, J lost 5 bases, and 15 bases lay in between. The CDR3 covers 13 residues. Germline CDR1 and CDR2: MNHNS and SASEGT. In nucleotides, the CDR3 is TGTGCCAGCACCGACCGGGGCACGGACGAGCAGTACTTC. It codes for CASTDRGTDEQYF.

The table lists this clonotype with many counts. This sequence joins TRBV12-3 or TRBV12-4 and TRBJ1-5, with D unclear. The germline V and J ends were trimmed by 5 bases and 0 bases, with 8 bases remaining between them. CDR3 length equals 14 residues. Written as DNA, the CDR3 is TGTGCCAGCAGTAGACACCTTAGCAATCAGCCCCAGCATTTT. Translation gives CASSRHLSNQPQHF.